What follows are 20 T cell receptor beta chains derived from one specimen sequenced in a study of T-cell reconstitution after alpha-beta-depleted transplantation in children. For TCRbeta, the library was prepared with unique molecular identifiers. TCRdb fed the PCR reads into MiXCR, producing one record per CDR3 protein. The sample has 780,000 or so distinct CDR3 sequences, 16% seen once. The specimen comprised PBMCs, mostly from graft donor cells, sampled 360 days after TCRalphabeta/CD19-depleted stem cell transplant. These receptors all stem from a male patient younger than 18 who had a stem cell transplant for acute lymphoblastic leukemia, so the T cells may come from the graft donor.

The rearrangement uses TRBV2 and TRBJ2-7; the match to TRBD2 covers 7 bases. With V trimmed by 7 bases and J by 2 bases, 17 bases remained unmatched. The CDR3 has 17 residues. Per the germline V gene, CDR1 is SNHLY and CDR2 is FYNNEI. Here the CDR3 DNA reads TGTGCCAGCAAAGGGGTAGGCAAGGCGGGAGCCCCCTACGAGCAGTACTTC. Translating gives CASKGVGKAGAPYEQYF.

V usage is TRBV5-6 and J usage is TRBJ1-2; 7 bases are shared with TRBD1. Germline CDR1 is SGHDT and CDR2 is YYEEEE. This CDR3 comprises 13 residues. The ends lost 6 bases at V and 2 bases at J; junction bases unmatched: 4. The CDR3 DNA sequence: TGTGCCAGCACCGAGACAGGGAACTATGGCTACACCTTC. Amino acid sequence: CASTETGNYGYTF. Together with reference TRBV5-6 and TRBJ1-2, the CDR3 gives the full variable domain: DAGVTQSPTHLIKTRGQQVTLRCSPKSGHDTVSWYQQALGQGPQFIFQYYEEEERQRGNFPDRFSGHQFPNYSSELNVNALLLGDSALYLCASTETGNYGYTFGSGTRLTVV.

The chain joins TRBV6-1 to TRBJ1-2; D uncertain. The CDR3 consists of 15 residues. Germline CDR1 and CDR2: MNHNS and SASEGT. Trimming took 6 bases from V and 7 from J, leaving 21 bases between them. The CDR3 sequence is CASSGTRRGRGGYTF. CDR3 bases: TGTGCCAGCAGCGGCACGCGCCGGGGTCGGGGTGGCTACACCTTC.

This clonotype was recorded a few times. This chain joins TRBV4-2 and TRBJ2-3; 9 bases are a match to TRBD2. Germline CDR1 reads LGHNA; CDR2 reads YNFKEQ. V was clipped by 4 bases and J by 4 bases; unmatched bases: 12. There are 17 residues in the CDR3. The CDR3 nucleotides read TGTGCCAGCAGCCCCCCCGACTGGCGGGAGGGGGCAGATACGCAGTATTTT. This gives the protein CASSPPDWREGADTQYF.

In its sample, this clonotype was seen a few times. The chain carries TRBV5-1 and TRBJ2-5; 10 nucleotides line up with TRBD2. The CDR3 runs to 17 residues. Germline V gives CDR1 SGHRS, CDR2 YFSETQ. V shed 3 bases and J 5 bases; nucleotides not matched to a gene: 13. The CDR3 sequence: CASSSRGASGSRETQYF. DNA for the CDR3: TGCGCCAGCAGCTCCCGTGGGGCTAGCGGGAGTAGGGAGACCCAGTACTTC.

This clonotype was counted a few times. The chain joins TRBV24-1 to TRBJ2-2; D may be TRBD2 (5 bases). V gave up 1 base and J gave up 4 bases, with 12 bases separating them. The CDR3 has 16 amino acids. Germline CDR1 and CDR2: KGHDR and SFDVKD. The DNA for the CDR3 is TGTGCCACCAGTGATTTTTCGGGAACGGGCACCGGGGAGCTGTTTTTT. Amino acids: CATSDFSGTGTGELFF.

This clonotype was seen only a few times. The chain has TRBV3-1 and TRBJ1-3; no firm D call. In germline, CDR1 is LGHDT, CDR2 YNNKEL (reference sequence). The CDR3 runs to 14 residues. With 1 base removed from V and 3 bases from J, the gap between germline ends came to 7 bases. The CDR3: CASSQVAYGNTIYF. The CDR3 DNA is TGTGCCAGCAGCCAAGTGGCTTATGGAAACACCATATATTTT.

This rearrangement joins TRBV15 to TRBJ2-5; D may be TRBD1 (5 bases). Trimming took 8 bases from V and 7 from J, leaving 17 bases between them. The CDR3 is 13 residues long. Germline values: CDR1 LNHNV, CDR2 YYDKDF (reference sequence). This CDR3 reads CATLQGRGRTQYF. The CDR3 bases are TGTGCCACCCTTCAGGGAAGGGGTCGGACCCAGTACTTC. Supplemented by reference TRBV15 and TRBJ2-5, the full variable domain reads DAMVIQNPRYQVTQFGKPVTLSCSQTLNHNVMYWYQQKSSQAPKLLFHYYDKDFNNEADTPDNFQSRRPNTSFCFLDIRSPGLGDTAMYLCATLQGRGRTQYFGPGTRLLVL.

This clonotype has only a few counts. V usage is TRBV27 and J usage is TRBJ2-2; D gene uncertain. Germline V lookup: CDR1 MNHEY, CDR2 SMNVEV (reference sequence). The CDR3 is 12 amino acids. Trimming removed 8 bases from V and 8 bases from J, with 12 bases in between. CDR3 amino acids: CASRFSVGELFF. The CDR3 DNA follows: TGTGCCAGCCGGTTTAGTGTGGGGGAGCTGTTTTTT.

This rearrangement joins TRBV20-1 to TRBJ1-5, with D perhaps TRBD1 (5 bases). The CDR3 has 15 residues. Trimming pared 0 bases from V and 5 bases from J, leaving 14 bases between. CDR1 is DFQATT, CDR2 SNEGSKA, per germline (reference sequence). CDR3 sequence: CSARDSSRVYQPQHF. CDR3 in DNA: TGCAGTGCTAGAGATTCTTCCAGGGTTTATCAGCCCCAGCATTTT.

This sequence joins TRBV5-4 and TRBJ1-6; D gene uncertain. The V gene's germline CDR1 is SGHNT and CDR2 YYREEE (reference sequence). Trimming removed 4 bases at V and 0 bases at J, with 11 bases between. The CDR3 length is 16 residues. The CDR3 here is CASSKGGGSYNSPLHF. CDR3 coding DNA: TGTGCCAGCAGCAAAGGTGGAGGCTCCTATAATTCACCCCTCCACTTT. The full variable domain, completed using reference TRBV5-4 and TRBJ1-6, is ETGVTQSPTHLIKTRGQQVTLRCSSQSGHNTVSWYQQALGQGPQFIFQYYREEENGRGNFPPRFSGLQFPNYSSELNVNALELDDSALYLCASSKGGGSYNSPLHFGNGTRLTVT.

This clonotype appeared a few times. Here the CDR3 reads CASSFYSLSYNEQFF. The CDR3 bases are TGTGCCAGCAGCTTTTACTCACTTTCCTACAATGAGCAGTTCTTC. This rearrangement joins TRBV7-9 to TRBJ2-1, with D unresolved. The CDR3 has 15 residues. CDR1 and CDR2 (germline): SEHNR, FQNEAQ (reference sequence). Trimming took 3 bases from V and 1 from J, leaving 10 bases between them. The full variable domain, in which reference TRBV7-9 and TRBJ2-1 provide the parts outside the CDR3, is DTGVSQNPRHKITKRGQNVTFRCDPISEHNRLYWYRQTLGQGPEFLTYFQNEAQLEKSRLLSDRFSAERPKGSFSTLEIQRTEQGDSAMYLCASSFYSLSYNEQFFGPGTRLTVL.

This clonotype was seen a handful of times. The chain joins TRBV11-2 to TRBJ2-2; TRBD2 agrees at 7 bases. CDR1 and CDR2 (germline): SGHAT, FQNNGV. The J segment lost 8 bases and the V segment lost 6 bases, leaving 9 bases of the junction unmatched. The CDR3 runs 14 residues. As DNA, the CDR3 is TGTGCCAGCAGGAAAGTAGCGGGCCCGGGGGAGCTGTTTTTT. Its protein is CASRKVAGPGELFF.

The gene calls are TRBV20-1 and TRBJ2-5; 7 bases are a match to TRBD2. Germline CDR1 reads DFQATT; CDR2 reads SNEGSKA (reference sequence). V lost 6 bases and J lost 5; bases outside the gene matches: 12. The CDR3 has 14 amino acids. CDR3 protein: CSAQPAGRGETQYF. In nucleotides, the CDR3 is TGCAGTGCCCAACCTGCCGGGCGGGGGGAGACCCAGTACTTC.

The table lists this clonotype with a few counts. This sequence joins TRBV30 and TRBJ2-5; D gene unclear. The V end lost 5 bases, the J end lost 1 base, and 11 bases lay between the germline ends. CDR1 and CDR2 from the germline V gene are GTSNPN and SVGIG (reference sequence). The length of the CDR3 is 13 residues. CDR3 in DNA: TGTGCCTGGGCAATAAGCCTCCAAGAGACCCAGTACTTC. Its protein product is CAWAISLQETQYF.

V usage is TRBV12-3 or TRBV12-4 and J usage is TRBJ2-7; 10 nucleotides match TRBD1. V lost 7 bases, J lost 4 bases, and 10 bases stayed unmatched. CDR3 size: 15 residues. The CDR3 nucleotides are TGTGCCAGCAATATTGCCGGGACAGGGGTATACGAGCAGTACTTC. It specifies CASNIAGTGVYEQYF.

This chain connects TRBV5-1 to TRBJ2-3; D not resolved. CDR1 SGHRS and CDR2 YFSETQ come from the germline V gene. The CDR3 is 15 residues long. The V end lost 0 bases, the J end lost 10 bases, and 18 bases lay between the germline ends. DNA for the CDR3: TGCGCCAGCAGCTTGGAACGGACCCCTCCGTTGGCGCAGTATTTT. Translation gives CASSLERTPPLAQYF.

This chain uses TRBV29-1 with TRBJ2-1; D remains unclear. Germline-derived CDR1 and CDR2 are SQVTM and ANQGSEA. This CDR3 has 10 amino acids. Between the trimmed V and J ends, which lost 7 bases and 9 bases, there was a span of 10 bases. The CDR3 spells CSGNAAEQFF. The DNA of the CDR3 is TGCAGCGGGAACGCGGCTGAGCAGTTCTTC.

The sample holds a few counts of this clonotype. V gene TRBV12-3 or TRBV12-4 combines with J gene TRBJ2-1, with D uncertain. The CDR3 contains 16 residues. V was clipped by 4 bases and J by 5 bases, with 18 bases between them. DNA for the CDR3: TGTGCCAGCAGTTCCCGGACGGACCCATGGCACAATGAGCAGTTCTTC. Translation gives CASSSRTDPWHNEQFF.

The chain is built from TRBV5-1 and TRBJ2-3, with a possible D match to TRBD2 (6 bases). The CDR3 is 15 residues long. V dropped 5 bases and J dropped 0 bases, with 13 bases sitting between them. CDR1 SGHRS and CDR2 YFSETQ come from the germline V gene. This CDR3 is CASRRSSVSTDTQYF. In DNA, the CDR3 is TGCGCCAGCAGAAGGTCTAGCGTCAGCACAGATACGCAGTATTTT.